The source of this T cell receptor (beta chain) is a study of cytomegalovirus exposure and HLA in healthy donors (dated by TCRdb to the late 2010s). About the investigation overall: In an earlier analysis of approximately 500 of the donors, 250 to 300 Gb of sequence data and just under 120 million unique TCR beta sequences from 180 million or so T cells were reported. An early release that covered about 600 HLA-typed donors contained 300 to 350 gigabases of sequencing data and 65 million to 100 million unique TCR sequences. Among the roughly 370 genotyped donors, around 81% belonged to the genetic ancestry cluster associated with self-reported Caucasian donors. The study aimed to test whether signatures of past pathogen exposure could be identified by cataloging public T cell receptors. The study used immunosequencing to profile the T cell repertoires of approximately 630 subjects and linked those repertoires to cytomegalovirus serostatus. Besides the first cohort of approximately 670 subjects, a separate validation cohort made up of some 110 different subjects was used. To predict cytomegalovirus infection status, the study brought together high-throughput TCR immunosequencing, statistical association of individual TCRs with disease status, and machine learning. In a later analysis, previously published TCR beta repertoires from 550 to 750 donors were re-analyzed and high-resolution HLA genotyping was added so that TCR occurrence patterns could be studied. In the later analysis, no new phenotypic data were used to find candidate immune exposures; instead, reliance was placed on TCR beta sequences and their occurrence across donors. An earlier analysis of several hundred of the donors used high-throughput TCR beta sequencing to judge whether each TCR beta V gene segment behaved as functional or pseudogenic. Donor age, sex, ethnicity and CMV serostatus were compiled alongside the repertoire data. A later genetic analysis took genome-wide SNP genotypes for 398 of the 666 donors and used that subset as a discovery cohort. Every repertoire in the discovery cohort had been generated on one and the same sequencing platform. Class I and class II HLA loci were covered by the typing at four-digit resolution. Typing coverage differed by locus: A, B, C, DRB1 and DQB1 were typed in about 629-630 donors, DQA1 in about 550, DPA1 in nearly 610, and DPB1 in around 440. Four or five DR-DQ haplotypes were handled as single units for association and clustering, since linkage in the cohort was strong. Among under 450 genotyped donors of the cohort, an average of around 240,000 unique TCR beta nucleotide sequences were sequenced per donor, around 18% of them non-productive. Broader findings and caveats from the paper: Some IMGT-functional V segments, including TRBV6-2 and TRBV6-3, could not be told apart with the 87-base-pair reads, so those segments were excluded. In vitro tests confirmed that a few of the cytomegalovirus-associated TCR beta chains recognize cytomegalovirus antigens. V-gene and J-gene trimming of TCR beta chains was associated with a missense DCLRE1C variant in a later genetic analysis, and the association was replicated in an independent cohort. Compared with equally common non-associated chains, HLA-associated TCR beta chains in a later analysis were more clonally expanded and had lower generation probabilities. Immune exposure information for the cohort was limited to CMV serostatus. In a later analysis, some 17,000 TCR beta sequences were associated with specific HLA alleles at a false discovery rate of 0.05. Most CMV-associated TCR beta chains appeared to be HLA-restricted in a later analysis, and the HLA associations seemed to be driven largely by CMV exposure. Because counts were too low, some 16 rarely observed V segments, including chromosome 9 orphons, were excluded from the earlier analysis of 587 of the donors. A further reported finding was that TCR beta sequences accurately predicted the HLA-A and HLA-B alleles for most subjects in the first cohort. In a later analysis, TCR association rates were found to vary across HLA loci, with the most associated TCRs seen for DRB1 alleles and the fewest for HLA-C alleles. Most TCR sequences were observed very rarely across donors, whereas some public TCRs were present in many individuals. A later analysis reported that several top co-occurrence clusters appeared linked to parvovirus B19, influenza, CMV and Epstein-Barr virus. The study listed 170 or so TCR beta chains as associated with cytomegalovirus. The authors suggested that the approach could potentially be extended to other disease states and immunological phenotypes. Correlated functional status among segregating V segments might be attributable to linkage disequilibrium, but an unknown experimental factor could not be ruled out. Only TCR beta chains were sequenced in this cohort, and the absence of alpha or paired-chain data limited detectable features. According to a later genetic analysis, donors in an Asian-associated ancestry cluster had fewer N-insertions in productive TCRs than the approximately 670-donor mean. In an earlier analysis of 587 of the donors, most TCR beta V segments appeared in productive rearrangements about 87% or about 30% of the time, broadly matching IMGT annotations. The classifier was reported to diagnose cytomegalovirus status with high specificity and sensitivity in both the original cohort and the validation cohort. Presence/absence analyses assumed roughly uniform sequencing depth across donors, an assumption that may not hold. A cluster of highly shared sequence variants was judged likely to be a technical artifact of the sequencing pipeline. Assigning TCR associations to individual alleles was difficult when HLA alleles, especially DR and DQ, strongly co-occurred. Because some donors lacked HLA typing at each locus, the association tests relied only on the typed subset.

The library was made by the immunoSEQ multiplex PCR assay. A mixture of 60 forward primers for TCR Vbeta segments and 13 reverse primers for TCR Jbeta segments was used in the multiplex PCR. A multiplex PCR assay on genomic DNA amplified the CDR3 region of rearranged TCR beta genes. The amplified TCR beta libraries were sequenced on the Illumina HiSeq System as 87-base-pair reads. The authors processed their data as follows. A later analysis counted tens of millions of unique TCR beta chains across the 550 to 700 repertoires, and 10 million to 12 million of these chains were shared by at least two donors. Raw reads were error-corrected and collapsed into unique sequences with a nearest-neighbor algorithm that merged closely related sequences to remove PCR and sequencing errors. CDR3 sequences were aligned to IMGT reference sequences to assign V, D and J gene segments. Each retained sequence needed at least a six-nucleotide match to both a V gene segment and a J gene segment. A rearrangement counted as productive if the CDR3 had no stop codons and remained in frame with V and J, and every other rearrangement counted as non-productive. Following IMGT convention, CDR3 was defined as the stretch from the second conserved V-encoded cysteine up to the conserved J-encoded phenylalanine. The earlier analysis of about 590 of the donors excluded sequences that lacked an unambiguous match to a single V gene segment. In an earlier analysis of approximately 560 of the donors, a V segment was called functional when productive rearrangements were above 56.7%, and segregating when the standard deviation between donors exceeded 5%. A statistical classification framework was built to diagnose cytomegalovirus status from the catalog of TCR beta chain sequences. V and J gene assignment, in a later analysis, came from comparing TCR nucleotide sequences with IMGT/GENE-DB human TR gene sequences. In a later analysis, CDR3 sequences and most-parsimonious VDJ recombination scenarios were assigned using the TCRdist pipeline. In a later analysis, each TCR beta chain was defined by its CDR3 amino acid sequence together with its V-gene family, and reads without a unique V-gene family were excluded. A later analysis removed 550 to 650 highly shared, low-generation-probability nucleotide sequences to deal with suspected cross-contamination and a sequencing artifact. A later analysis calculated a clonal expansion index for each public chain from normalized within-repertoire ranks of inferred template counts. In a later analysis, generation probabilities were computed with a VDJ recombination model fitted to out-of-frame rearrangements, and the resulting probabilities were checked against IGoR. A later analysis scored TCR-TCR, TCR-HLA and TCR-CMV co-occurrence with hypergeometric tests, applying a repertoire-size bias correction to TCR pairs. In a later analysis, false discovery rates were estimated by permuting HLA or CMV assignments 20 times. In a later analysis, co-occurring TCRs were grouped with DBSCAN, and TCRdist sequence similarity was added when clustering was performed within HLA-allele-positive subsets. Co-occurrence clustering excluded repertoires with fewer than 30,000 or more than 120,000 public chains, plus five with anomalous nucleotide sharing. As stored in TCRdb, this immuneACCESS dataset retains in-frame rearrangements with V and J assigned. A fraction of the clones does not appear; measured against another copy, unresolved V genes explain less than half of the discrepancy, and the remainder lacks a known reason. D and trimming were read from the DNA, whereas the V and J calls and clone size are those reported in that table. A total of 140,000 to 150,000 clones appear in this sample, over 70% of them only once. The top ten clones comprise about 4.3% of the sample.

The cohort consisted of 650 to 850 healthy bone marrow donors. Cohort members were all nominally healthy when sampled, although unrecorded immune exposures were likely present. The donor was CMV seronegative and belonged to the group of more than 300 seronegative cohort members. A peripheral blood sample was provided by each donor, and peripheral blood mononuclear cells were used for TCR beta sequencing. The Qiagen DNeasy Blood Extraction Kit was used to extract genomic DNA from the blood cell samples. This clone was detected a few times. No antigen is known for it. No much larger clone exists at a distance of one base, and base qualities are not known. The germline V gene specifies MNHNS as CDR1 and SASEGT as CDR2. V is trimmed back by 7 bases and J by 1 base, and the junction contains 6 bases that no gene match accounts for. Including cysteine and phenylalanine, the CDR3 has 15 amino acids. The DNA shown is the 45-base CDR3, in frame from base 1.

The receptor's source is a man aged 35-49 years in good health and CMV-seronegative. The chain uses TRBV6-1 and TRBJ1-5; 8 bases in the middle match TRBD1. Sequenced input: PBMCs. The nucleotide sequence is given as TGTGCCAGCACCCCGACAGGGGTAAGCAATCAGCCCCAGCATTTT. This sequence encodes CASTPTGVSNQPQHF.